This T cell receptor beta chain emerged from a study of cytomegalovirus exposure and HLA in healthy donors. On this clone itself: The antigen is not known.

Overall study findings and caveats: TCR beta sequences reportedly predicted the HLA-A and HLA-B alleles of most subjects accurately. The majority of TCR sequences were rare, yet some public TCRs appeared in many donors.

Vbeta (60) and Jbeta (13) primers were used in the PCR. Original processing notes: Per a later analysis, the number of unique TCR beta chains was around 80 million, of which about 11 million were shared. Generated by immunoSEQ multiplex PCR, the TCRdb table keeps only in-frame clones and is missing some. That table gives V, J and clone size, and the DNA gave D and trimming. The sample has roughly 130,000 clones; about 80% are singletons. Donors had nominal health at sampling but likely had unrecorded immune exposures. Germline CDR1 reads SGHVS; CDR2 reads FQNEAQ. V was pared by 1 base and J by 2 bases, with 17 bases between. The CDR3 is made up of 17 amino acids.

The genes are TRBV7-8 and TRBJ1-2; D possibly corresponds to TRBD1 (6 bases). The sequence was collected from a young man in good health and CMV-seronegative. The sequencing sample was made of PBMCs. This chain's CDR3 is CASSLVILQGRNYGYTF. DNA of the CDR3: TGTGCCAGCAGCTTAGTTATATTACAGGGAAGGAACTATGGCTACACCTTC.